A single sample gave rise to the 2 T cell receptor beta chains below, sequenced in a study of cytomegalovirus exposure and HLA in healthy donors. Clones were read by immunoSEQ multiplex PCR, and TCRdb kept only the in-frame ones, dropping some. The sample has under 150,000 clones; approximately 87% are singletons. Input material: PBMCs. The receptors stem from a man aged 18 to 30 in good health and CMV-seronegative.

The rearrangement joins TRBV7-9 to TRBJ2-3; 12 bases map to TRBD2. The CDR3 totals 16 residues. Trimming at V came to 3 bases and at J to 10 bases, leaving 11 bases not matched to a gene. CDR1 is SEHNR and CDR2 is FQNEAQ in the germline V gene (reference sequence). In DNA, the CDR3 is TGTGCCAGCAGCTTCAGGACTAGCGGGATCGGCTCATCGCAGTATTTT. Protein product: CASSFRTSGIGSSQYF.

This clone is a singleton in its sample. The chain carries TRBV7-2 and TRBJ1-5; D remains unclear. V was pared by 5 bases and J by 7 bases, with 12 bases between. The CDR3 totals 13 residues. CDR1 is SGHTA and CDR2 is FQGNSA in the germline V gene. CDR3 residues: CASSPFQEQPQHF. The CDR3 coding sequence is TGTGCCAGCAGCCCTTTCCAGGAACAGCCCCAGCATTTT.